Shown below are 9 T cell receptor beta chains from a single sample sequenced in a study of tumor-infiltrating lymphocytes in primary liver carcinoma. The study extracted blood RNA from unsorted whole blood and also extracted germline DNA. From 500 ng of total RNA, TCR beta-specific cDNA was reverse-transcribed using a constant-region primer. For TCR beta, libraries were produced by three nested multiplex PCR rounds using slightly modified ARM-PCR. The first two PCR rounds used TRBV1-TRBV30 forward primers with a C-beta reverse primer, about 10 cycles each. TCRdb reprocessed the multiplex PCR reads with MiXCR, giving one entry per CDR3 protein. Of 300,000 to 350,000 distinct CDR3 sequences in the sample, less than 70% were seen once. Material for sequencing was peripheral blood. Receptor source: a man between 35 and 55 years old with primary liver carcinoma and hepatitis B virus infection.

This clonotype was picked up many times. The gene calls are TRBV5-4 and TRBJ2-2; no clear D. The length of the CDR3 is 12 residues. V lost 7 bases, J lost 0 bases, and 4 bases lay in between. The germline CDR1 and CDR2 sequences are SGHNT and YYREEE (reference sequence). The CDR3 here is CASRTNTGELFF. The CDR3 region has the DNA TGTGCCAGCCGAACGAACACCGGGGAGCTGTTTTTT.

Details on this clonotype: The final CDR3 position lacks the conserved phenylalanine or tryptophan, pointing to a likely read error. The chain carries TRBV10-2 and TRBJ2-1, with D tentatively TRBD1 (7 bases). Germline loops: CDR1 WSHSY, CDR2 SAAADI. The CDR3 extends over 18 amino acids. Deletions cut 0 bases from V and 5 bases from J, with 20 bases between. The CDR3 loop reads CASSESGGYRDSNNEQFL. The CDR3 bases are TGCGCCAGCAGTGAGTCGGGGGGATACCGGGACAGTAACAATGAGCAGTTCTTA.

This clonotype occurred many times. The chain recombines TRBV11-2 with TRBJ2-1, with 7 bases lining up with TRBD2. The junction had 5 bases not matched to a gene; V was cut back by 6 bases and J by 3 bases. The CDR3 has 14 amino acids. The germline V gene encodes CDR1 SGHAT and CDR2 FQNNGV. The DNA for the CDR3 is TGTGCCAGCAGAGACCGGGACTACTACAATGAGCAGTTCTTC. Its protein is CASRDRDYYNEQFF.

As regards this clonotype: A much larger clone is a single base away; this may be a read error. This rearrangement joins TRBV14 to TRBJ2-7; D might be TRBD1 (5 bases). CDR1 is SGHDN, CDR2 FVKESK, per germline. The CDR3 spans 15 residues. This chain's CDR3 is CANSQDSATDYEQYF. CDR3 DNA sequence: TGTGCCAACAGCCAAGATAGTGCGACAGACTACGAGCAGTACTTC.

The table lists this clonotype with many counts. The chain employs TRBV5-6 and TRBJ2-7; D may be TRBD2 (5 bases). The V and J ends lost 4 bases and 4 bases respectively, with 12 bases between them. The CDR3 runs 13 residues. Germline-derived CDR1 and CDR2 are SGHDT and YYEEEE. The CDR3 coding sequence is TGTGCCAGCAGCGCGACTACCCCTTACGAGCAGTACTTC. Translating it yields CASSATTPYEQYF.

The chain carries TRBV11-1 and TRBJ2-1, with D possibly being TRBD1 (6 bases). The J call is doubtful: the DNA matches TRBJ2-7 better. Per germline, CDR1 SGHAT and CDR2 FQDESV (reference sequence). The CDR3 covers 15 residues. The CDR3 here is CASSRRQVRAHEQYF. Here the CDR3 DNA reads TGTGCCAGCAGCCGACGACAGGTAAGGGCACACGAGCAGTACTTC.

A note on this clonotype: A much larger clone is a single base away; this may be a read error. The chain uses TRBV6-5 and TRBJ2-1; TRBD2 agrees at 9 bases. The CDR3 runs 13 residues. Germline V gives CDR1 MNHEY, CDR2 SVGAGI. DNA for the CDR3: TGTGCCAGCAAACTAGCGGGCGGAGGTGAGCAGCTCTTC. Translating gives CASKLAGGGEQLF.

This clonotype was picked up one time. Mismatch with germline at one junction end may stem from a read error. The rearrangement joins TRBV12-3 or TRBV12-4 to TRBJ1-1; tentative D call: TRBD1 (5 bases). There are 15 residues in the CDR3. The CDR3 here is CASSLQEGSGTEVFF. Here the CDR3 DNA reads TGTGCCAGCAGCCTCCAGGAGGGCAGTGGGACTGAAGTTTTCTTT.

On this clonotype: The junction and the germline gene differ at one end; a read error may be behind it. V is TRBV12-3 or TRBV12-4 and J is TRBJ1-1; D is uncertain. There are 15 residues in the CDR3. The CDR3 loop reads CATTPRVSLRTEAFF. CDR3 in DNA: TGTGCCACCACTCCACGGGTGTCCCTCCGCACTGAAGCCTTCTTT.